This passage covers 27 T cell receptor beta chains from one sample sequenced in a study of blood T cells in healthy people across ages. A second PCR, run for roughly 6 to 11 cycles, used a sample-barcoded 5' primer plus a J-beta primer mix. Each CDR3 protein is one row after TCRdb ran MiXCR on the 5' RACE reads. This table holds 800,000 to 950,000 distinct CDR3 sequences, about 36% found once. Input material: blood. The receptors here all came from a man aged 18 to 30 in good health.

V is TRBV20-1 and J is TRBJ2-3; perhaps TRBD1 as D (6 bases). V lost 2 bases and J lost 1, with 10 bases in between. Looked up from germline, CDR1 is DFQATT and CDR2 is SNEGSKA (reference sequence). This CDR3 is 14 amino acids long. The DNA of the CDR3 is TGCAGTGCTAGAAGGGGGTATGGCACAGATACGCAGTATTTT. Translating gives CSARRGYGTDTQYF.

Regarding this clonotype: A read error may explain this, as a much larger clone is one base away. V gene TRBV2 combines with J gene TRBJ2-5; D not certain. CDR1 SNHLY and CDR2 FYNNEI come from the germline V gene. The V end lost 8 bases, the J end lost 11 bases, and 6 bases lay between the germline ends. The CDR3 consists of 8 residues. This CDR3 is CASQLQYF. CDR3 nucleotide sequence: TGTGCCAGCCAACTTCAGTACTTC.

V is TRBV20-1 and J is TRBJ2-1; no clear D. V lost 6 bases, J lost 4 bases, and 7 bases lay in between. The CDR3 is 11 residues long. CDR1 is DFQATT and CDR2 is SNEGSKA in the germline V gene (reference sequence). In nucleotides, the CDR3 is TGCAGTGCGAGCTTTTACAATGAGCAGTTCTTC. As protein: CSASFYNEQFF.

The chain recombines TRBV7-2 with TRBJ2-3; 9 bases are a match to TRBD2. Trimming at V came to 8 bases and at J to 2 bases, leaving 5 bases not matched to a gene. CDR1 is SGHTA and CDR2 is FQGNSA in the germline V gene. The CDR3 loop spans 14 amino acids. The CDR3 spells CASQLAGTTDTQYF. The CDR3 region has the DNA TGTGCCAGCCAGCTAGCGGGGACCACAGATACGCAGTATTTT. Drawing the rest from reference TRBV7-2 and TRBJ2-3, the complete variable domain is GAGVSQSPSNKVTEKGKDVELRCDPISGHTALYWYRQSLGQGLEFLIYFQGNSAPDKSGLPSDRFSAERTGGSVSTLTIQRTQQEDSAVYLCASQLAGTTDTQYFGPGTRLTVL.

The chain couples TRBV11-2 to TRBJ2-1; the D is unclear. V gave up 1 base and J gave up 0 bases, with 13 bases separating them. The CDR3 runs 17 residues. The germline V gene encodes CDR1 SGHAT and CDR2 FQNNGV. DNA of the CDR3: TGTGCCAGCAGCTTAGTATTTGAACAGTACTCCTACAATGAGCAGTTCTTC. This sequence encodes CASSLVFEQYSYNEQFF.

On this clonotype: A much larger clone lies a single base off, so this may be a read error. The genes are TRBV4-1 and TRBJ2-5; D might be TRBD2 (5 bases). Gene TRBJ2-1 matches the end of the DNA better, so the J call may be wrong. Germline V gene lookup returns CDR1 MGHRA and CDR2 YSYEKL. The CDR3 is 15 amino acids. In DNA form, the CDR3 reads TGCGCCAGCAGCCAAGATGGTCTAGCTGGAGAGACCCAGTTCTTC. Its protein product is CASSQDGLAGETQFF.

CDR3 DNA: TGCGCCAGCAGCCACCGACAGGGTCCCGAGCAGTACTTC. Translation: CASSHRQGPEQYF. This chain joins TRBV4-1 and TRBJ2-7, with TRBD1 identical over 7 bases. The CDR3 spans 13 residues. The trim removed 3 bases at V and 6 bases at J, leaving 5 bases unmatched. Germline V CDR1 and CDR2: MGHRA, YSYEKL.

This clonotype came up a few times. The chain is built from TRBV29-1 and TRBJ1-2, with D perhaps matching TRBD1 (6 bases). V gave up 3 bases and J gave up 6 bases, with 8 bases separating them. Germline CDR1 and CDR2: SQVTM and ANQGSEA. The CDR3 covers 11 residues. For the CDR3, the DNA is TGCAGCGTTGAGGCAGGGGATGGCTACACCTTC. Translation gives CSVEAGDGYTF.

A note on this clonotype: This may stem from a read error, because a much larger clone lies one nucleotide away. J is TRBJ2-1 and V is TRBV12-3 or TRBV12-4; D may be TRBD1 (6 bases). The J call could be wrong; TRBJ2-7 is a better fit for the DNA end. CDR3 length: 16 residues. CDR3 bases: TGTGCCAGCAGTAGCCTGTATGGGGGCGCATACAATGAGCAGTACTTC. Protein: CASSSLYGGAYNEQYF.

This chain connects TRBV10-3 to TRBJ2-5; 8 bases fit TRBD2. The J segment lost 4 bases and the V segment lost 0 bases, leaving 7 bases of the junction unmatched. Germline CDR1 ENHRY, CDR2 SYGVKD. The CDR3 covers 16 residues. CDR3 DNA sequence: TGTGCCATCAGTGAGTCGACTCGGGGGACTAGAGAGACCCAGTACTTC. Residues: CAISESTRGTRETQYF.

This clonotype was counted only a few times. The gene calls are TRBV6-5 and TRBJ1-1, with D perhaps matching TRBD1 (5 bases). Trimming removed 2 bases at V and 4 bases at J, with 11 bases between. Germline V gives CDR1 MNHEY, CDR2 SVGAGI. This CDR3 contains 14 residues. This CDR3 is CASSYGAGVTEAFF. The DNA of the CDR3 is TGTGCCAGCAGTTACGGGGCCGGGGTCACTGAAGCTTTCTTT.

This clonotype was picked up a small number of times. The V and J genes are TRBV10-3 and TRBJ1-4, with TRBD1 matching over 8 bases. The CDR3 extends over 13 amino acids. Per the germline V gene, CDR1 is ENHRY and CDR2 is SYGVKD. V shed 6 bases and J 8 bases; nucleotides not matched to a gene: 5. For the CDR3, the DNA is TGTGCCATCAGGTCAGGACAGGGAGAAAAACTGTTTTTT. Protein sequence: CAIRSGQGEKLFF.

In regard to this clonotype: Possible read error: a much larger clone is one base away. The V and J genes are TRBV4-2 and TRBJ2-5, with TRBD1 as a possible D gene (5 bases). The J call is in doubt because the DNA end fits TRBJ2-1 better. Germline V gene lookup returns CDR1 LGHNA and CDR2 YNFKEQ. The CDR3 sequence is 12 residues long. CDR3 coding DNA: TGTGCCAGCAGCCAAGAAGGGGTTAAGCAGTTCTTC. Encoded protein: CASSQEGVKQFF.

The chain couples TRBV7-2 to TRBJ1-2, with D possibly matching TRBD1 (5 bases). CDR3 size: 14 residues. Germline CDR1 is SGHTA and CDR2 is FQGNSA. V was pared by 10 bases and J by 1 base, with 16 bases between. As DNA, the CDR3 is TGTGCCACCCAAGACGCGGGGGGTAACTATGGCTACACCTTC. It specifies CATQDAGGNYGYTF. Based on the CDR3 plus reference TRBV7-2 and TRBJ1-2, the full variable domain is GAGVSQSPSNKVTEKGKDVELRCDPISGHTALYWYRQSLGQGLEFLIYFQGNSAPDKSGLPSDRFSAERTGGSVSTLTIQRTQQEDSAVYLCATQDAGGNYGYTFGSGTRLTVV.

The V and J genes are TRBV20-1 and TRBJ2-7; D remains unclear. Trimming stripped 1 base from V and 7 bases from J, with 20 bases between. The CDR3 extends over 15 amino acids. The germline V gene encodes CDR1 DFQATT and CDR2 SNEGSKA (reference sequence). As DNA, the CDR3 is TGCAGTGCTAGAGCCTCCAGGCCCCCAAGGTATGAGCAGTACTTC. Protein: CSARASRPPRYEQYF.

The V call is TRBV20-1, the J call TRBJ2-5, with D perhaps assigned TRBD1 or TRBD2 (5 bases each). The V gene lost 5 bases and the J gene lost 11 bases, with 24 bases spanning the gap. Germline CDR1 is DFQATT and CDR2 is SNEGSKA (reference sequence). This CDR3 region has 14 residues. The CDR3 spells CSAWTGAVNNEQYF. CDR3 nucleotides: TGCAGTGCTTGGACCGGGGCAGTTAACAATGAGCAGTACTTC.

Regarding this clonotype: It may be a read error: a sequence one base away is much more abundant. J is TRBJ2-7 and V is TRBV5-1; tentatively, D is TRBD1 (6 bases). Looked up from germline, CDR1 is SGHRS and CDR2 is YFSETQ. Trimming removed 5 bases from V and 7 bases from J, with 13 bases in between. The CDR3 contains 12 residues. The CDR3 loop is CASSQQGAEQYF. In DNA, the CDR3 is TGCGCCAGCAGTCAACAGGGTGCTGAGCAGTACTTC.

The CDR3 protein is CSASSAGRGANYGYTF. The CDR3 bases are TGCAGTGCTAGTTCCGCAGGGAGGGGAGCTAACTATGGCTACACCTTC. The V gene is TRBV20-1, the J gene TRBJ1-2; tentatively, D is TRBD1 (5 bases). The CDR3 sequence is 16 residues long. The V and J ends lost 3 bases and 0 bases respectively, with 17 bases between them. Germline CDR1 reads DFQATT; CDR2 reads SNEGSKA (reference sequence).

The chain joins TRBV11-1 to TRBJ1-1; 9 nucleotides line up with TRBD1. V lost 5 bases and J lost 2; bases outside the gene matches: 6. This CDR3 is 15 amino acids long. The germline V gene encodes CDR1 SGHAT and CDR2 FQDESV (reference sequence). The CDR3 loop is CASSVGTGRNTEAFF. As DNA, the CDR3 is TGTGCCAGCAGCGTCGGGACAGGGAGAAACACTGAAGCTTTCTTT.

This clonotype was seen a few times. Being one base from a much bigger clone, this may be a read error. The chain has TRBV14 and TRBJ2-1; D is uncertain. Deletions cut 3 bases from V and 3 bases from J, with 3 bases between. Germline V gene lookup returns CDR1 SGHDN and CDR2 FVKESK. The CDR3 consists of 12 residues. CDR3 region: CASSHDYNEQFF. The CDR3 coding sequence is TGTGCCAGCAGCCACGACTACAATGAGCAGTTCTTC.

V gene TRBV7-9 combines with J gene TRBJ1-2, with D perhaps matching TRBD1 (5 bases). The CDR3 totals 13 residues. V lost 7 bases to trimming and J lost 6 bases, with 15 bases between them. CDR1 and CDR2 (germline): SEHNR, FQNEAQ (reference sequence). The CDR3 loop reads CASTSGSGDGYTF. CDR3 DNA sequence: TGTGCCAGCACCTCAGGGAGCGGGGATGGCTACACCTTC.

The rearrangement uses TRBV29-1 and TRBJ1-1, with D perhaps matching TRBD1 (5 bases). Germline CDR1 reads SQVTM; CDR2 reads ANQGSEA. V was shortened by 8 bases and J by 2 bases, with 18 bases between the two germline ends. The CDR3 loop spans 14 amino acids. The CDR3 DNA follows: TGCAGCCAAAGCGGGGGGTCCACTAACACTGAAGCTTTCTTT. Amino acid sequence: CSQSGGSTNTEAFF.

V and J are TRBV10-3 and TRBJ1-1; D remains unclear. The CDR3 has 12 amino acids. Trimming cost V 10 bases and J 1 base, with 10 bases left between them. From germline, CDR1 is ENHRY and CDR2 SYGVKD. CDR3 nucleotide sequence: TGTGCCACCACTGGGCAGAACACTGAAGCTTTCTTT. Translating it yields CATTGQNTEAFF.

This clonotype was observed a handful of times. The chain's CDR3 is CASSLTGGRSEKLFF. The DNA for the CDR3 is TGTGCCAGCAGCCTCACAGGGGGGCGCAGTGAAAAACTGTTTTTT. The chain is built from TRBV2 and TRBJ1-4, with 8 positions matching TRBD1. V shed 6 bases and J 7 bases; nucleotides not matched to a gene: 10. The CDR3 extends over 15 amino acids. The germline gives CDR1 SNHLY, CDR2 FYNNEI.

The rearrangement uses TRBV29-1 and TRBJ2-2; TRBD2 aligns across 8 bases. This CDR3 spans 14 amino acids. Germline trimming cut 1 base from V and 3 bases from J; bases unmatched to any gene: 1. The germline CDR1 and CDR2 sequences are SQVTM and ANQGSEA. Written as DNA, the CDR3 is TGCAGCGTTGAAGCGGGGGGGCACACCGGGGAGCTGTTTTTT. Encoded protein: CSVEAGGHTGELFF.

This chain connects TRBV12-3 or TRBV12-4 to TRBJ2-1; TRBD1 agrees at 7 bases. This CDR3 contains 13 residues. V shed 3 bases, J shed 12 bases, and the junction held 8 bases outside the gene matches. This CDR3 is CASSFGRGIGQFF. The CDR3 bases are TGTGCCAGCAGTTTTGGCAGGGGGATTGGGCAGTTCTTC.

CDR3: CASSPGTPLSEAFF. The CDR3 DNA follows: TGTGCCAGCTCACCAGGGACACCCTTAAGTGAAGCTTTCTTT. This chain connects TRBV18 to TRBJ1-1; maybe TRBD1 (6 bases). Germline CDR1 is KGHSH and CDR2 is LQKENI. This CDR3 region has 14 residues. Between the trimmed V and J ends, which lost 2 bases and 7 bases, there was a span of 14 bases.